This is a list of T cell receptor beta chains from one sample in a study of regulatory T cells in long-lasting Graves disease. From the multiplex PCR reads, TCRdb called clonotypes with MiXCR, one entry per CDR3 protein. The sample contains hundreds of thousands of distinct CDR3 sequences, approximately 16% of which appear only once. This sample also appeared in a second study, on T cells in Graves' hyperthyroidism and ophthalmopathy.

The source material was peripheral blood mononuclear cells (PBMCs), sampled at new diagnosis, from a patient treated with antithyroid drugs. These receptors originate from a woman in her 30s with Graves disease. Both conserved end residues are part of each CDR3. D genes are given only for firm matches. A clone size is listed for some rows: how often the clone was seen (once, few, many), or a class if it is expanded.

many	TRBV6-1	TRBJ2-1	.	TGTGCCAGCAGTAGAGTAGCAGGGACGACCTACAATGAGCAGTTCTTC	CASSRVAGTTYNEQFF
many	TRBV20-1	TRBJ2-1	.	TGCAGTGCAGGACAGTACGTTGAGCAGTTCTTC	CSAGQYVEQFF
many	TRBV27	TRBJ2-7	.	TGTGCCAGCAGTTTATCGTGGGCTTCCTACGAGCAGTACTTC	CASSLSWASYEQYF
.	TRBV20-1	TRBJ2-2	.	TGCAGTGCTAGACCCCCCGGGGGCAGGGAGCTGTTTTTT	CSARPPGGRELFF
few	TRBV7-2	TRBJ1-5	.	TGTGCCAGCAGCCCCCTCGGGGGTCGGGAGCCCCAGCATTTT	CASSPLGGREPQHF
many	TRBV28	TRBJ1-1	.	TGTGCCAGCAGTTCAATATATGAATACAGGGTAGCGCACACTGAAGCTTTCTTT	CASSSIYEYRVAHTEAFF
many	TRBV24-1	TRBJ2-7	.	TGTGCCACCAGTGATTCTGGGGTGGACCCCTACGAGCAGTACTTC	CATSDSGVDPYEQYF
many	TRBV18	TRBJ2-3	TRBD2	TGTGCCAGCTCATTGGAGAGCGGGACGGCAGATACGCAGTATTTT	CASSLESGTADTQYF
many	TRBV11-1	TRBJ1-2	TRBD1	TGTGCCACTACGACAGGGGGCGATGGCTACACCTTC	CATTTGGDGYTF
many	TRBV9	TRBJ1-1	TRBD1	TGTGCCAGCAGCGTCGTGACAGGGAGTACCACTGAAGCTTTCTTT	CASSVVTGSTTEAFF
many	TRBV7-6	TRBJ2-5	TRBD2	TGTGCCAGCAGCTTAGGTCCCGGGACTAGTATGGAGACCCAGTACTTC	CASSLGPGTSMETQYF
few	TRBV29-1	TRBJ2-7	TRBD2	TGCAGCGTTGAAGGAGCCGGGACTAGCATATCCTACGAGCAGTACTTC	CSVEGAGTSISYEQYF
.	TRBV12-3/TRBV12-4	TRBJ2-6	.	TGTGCCAGCAGTCCCCGGACCCCTTCTGGGGCCAACGTCCTGACTTTC	CASSPRTPSGANVLTF
many	TRBV5-1	TRBJ1-1	.	TGCGCCAGCAGCTTTGGGGCGGTAAACACTGAAGCTTTCTTT	CASSFGAVNTEAFF
many	TRBV3-1	TRBJ1-1	.	TGTGCCAGCAGCCAAGTTAAGGGTGAAGCTTTCTTT	CASSQVKGEAFF
.	TRBV11-2	TRBJ2-7	TRBD1	TGTGCCAGCAGCTTAGACTCACAGGGGGAAGGCGACGAGCAGTACTTC	CASSLDSQGEGDEQYF
few	TRBV19	TRBJ2-2	.	TGTGCCAGTAGTATTCTGGGGAACACCGGGGAGCTGTTTTTT	CASSILGNTGELFF
many	TRBV6-5	TRBJ1-1	.	TGTGCCAGCAGTTACTCGAGGGCAGTGGGCACTGAAGCTTTCTTT	CASSYSRAVGTEAFF
.	TRBV6-5	TRBJ2-5	TRBD1	TGTGCCAGCAGTTTCTCCCGACAGGGAGAGACCCAGTACTTC	CASSFSRQGETQYF
.	TRBV30	TRBJ2-3	.	TGTGCCTGGAGTACCCATGAGGCGGGCGATACGCAGTATTTT	CAWSTHEAGDTQYF
many	TRBV7-8	TRBJ1-2	.	TGTGCCAGCAGCTTAGGGGAACAGGCGGGCTATGGCTACACCTTC	CASSLGEQAGYGYTF
.	TRBV25-1	TRBJ1-2	TRBD1	TGTGCCAGCAGAGTAGGACAGGGTGACTATGGCTACACCTTC	CASRVGQGDYGYTF
many	TRBV20-1	TRBJ2-1	.	TGCAGTGCTAGCCAGGGCGACAATGAGCAGTTCTTC	CSASQGDNEQFF
.	TRBV28	TRBJ1-2	.	TGTGCCAGCAGTTTGAACAGGGTGGGATATGGCTACACCTTC	CASSLNRVGYGYTF
.	TRBV7-2	TRBJ1-2	TRBD1	TGTGCCAGCAGGCTGGGACAGGGGGCCGGCTATGGCTACACCTTC	CASRLGQGAGYGYTF
many	TRBV20-1	TRBJ1-5	.	TGCAGTGTTACCCGGGCGGTGAATCAGCCCCAGCATTTT	CSVTRAVNQPQHF
many	TRBV5-1	TRBJ2-1	TRBD2	TGTGCCAGCAGCTTAGTTAGCGGGAGTTACAATGAGCAGTTCTTC	CASSLVSGSYNEQFF
many	TRBV28	TRBJ2-7	TRBD1	TGTGCCAGCACCCTAATCATCCAGGGGGCTTCGCAGCAGTACTTC	CASTLIIQGASQQYF
.	TRBV9	TRBJ2-2	TRBD2	TGTGCCAGCAGCGTAGCTCCCCGGACTAGCGGGAGCGCCACCGACACCGGGGAGCTGTTTTTT	CASSVAPRTSGSATDTGELFF
.	TRBV7-9	TRBJ2-1	.	TGTGCCAGCAGTGACGACCTTGATGAGCAGTTCTTC	CASSDDLDEQFF
many	TRBV28	TRBJ1-2	.	TGTGCCAGCACCCCAGGGGTGCCTGACGACTATGGCTACACCTTC	CASTPGVPDDYGYTF
many	TRBV11-2	TRBJ2-7	.	TGTGCCAGCAGCTTACAGGGGCGCGGATACGAGCAGTACTTC	CASSLQGRGYEQYF
.	TRBV27	TRBJ2-2	.	TGTGCCTCGGGACCAATGAACACCGGGGAGCTGTTTTTT	CASGPMNTGELFF
.	TRBV4-1	TRBJ1-2	.	TGCGCCAGCAGCCAAGTCGGACTACTAGCCGGTGGCTACACCTTC	CASSQVGLLAGGYTF
many	TRBV6-5	TRBJ1-2	.	TGTGCCAGCAGTTACTCGTTGGGCTACACCTTC	CASSYSLGYTF
few	TRBV6-1	TRBJ2-2	.	TGTGCCAGCGTGGGTGGGAGGCCCAACACCGGGGAGCTGTTTTTT	CASVGGRPNTGELFF
many	TRBV27	TRBJ2-7	.	TGTGCCAGCAGTGTGGGATCCCCCAGCTCCTACGAGCAGTACTTC	CASSVGSPSSYEQYF
many	TRBV7-9	TRBJ2-7	.	TGTGCCAGCAGCTTAGTGGACCACGAACAGTACTTC	CASSLVDHEQYF
few	TRBV25-1	TRBJ1-5	.	TGTGCCAGCAGTGAACCCCCCGGGAGCGATAGCAATCAGCCCCAGCATTTT	CASSEPPGSDSNQPQHF
many	TRBV3-1	TRBJ2-1	.	TGTGCCAGCAGCCAAGATGGCGGGGGCCGTGGGCGAGCCTACAATGAGCAGTTCTTC	CASSQDGGGRGRAYNEQFF
many	TRBV30	TRBJ2-3	.	TGTGCTACTGAGCGGGGACACACAGATACGCAGTATTTT	CATERGHTDTQYF
.	TRBV20-1	TRBJ2-1	TRBD2	TGCAGTGTTTCGCCGGGAGGCGGGAGGCGGGATGAGCAGTTCTTC	CSVSPGGGRRDEQFF
many	TRBV18	TRBJ1-1	.	TGTGCCAGCTCACCCGGACTCCCCGGGTTGAACACTGAAGCTTTCTTT	CASSPGLPGLNTEAFF
many	TRBV5-1	TRBJ2-1	TRBD2	TGCGCCAGCAGCTTTGGTGGGAGGGCAAATGAGCAGTTCTTC	CASSFGGRANEQFF
many	TRBV11-2	TRBJ2-1	TRBD2	TGTGCCAGCAGTACTCAGCTGCGGGAGGGTTACAATGAGCAGTTCTTC	CASSTQLREGYNEQFF
many	TRBV20-1	TRBJ1-2	.	TGCAGTGCCCTAAGTCCGGGAAACTATGGCTACACCTTC	CSALSPGNYGYTF
few	TRBV27	TRBJ2-7	.	TGTGCCAGCAGTTTGGGGGATGTCGGCCTAGGACACGAGCAGTACTTC	CASSLGDVGLGHEQYF
.	TRBV3-1	TRBJ2-3	.	TGTGCCAGCAGCCAAGAGTTAAGTTCAGATACGCAGTATTTT	CASSQELSSDTQYF
many	TRBV20-1	TRBJ2-1	.	TGCAGTGCTAGTCTCGAGGAGCCCTACAATGAGCAGTTCTTC	CSASLEEPYNEQFF
many	TRBV6-4	TRBJ2-7	TRBD1	TGTGCCAGCGCGATGGGACAGGGACCCTACGAGCAGTACTTC	CASAMGQGPYEQYF
many	TRBV30	TRBJ1-4	.	TGTGCCTGGAGTGCCAGAACTAATGAAAAACTGTTTTTT	CAWSARTNEKLFF
many	TRBV28	TRBJ2-5	TRBD2	TGTGCCAGCAGTCCCACGGGAGGGACTGGGGCCCAGTACTTC	CASSPTGGTGAQYF
many	TRBV30	TRBJ2-3	.	TGTGCCTGGAGTAGGGCGGATACGCAGTATTTT	CAWSRADTQYF